Described below is a single TCR beta chain sequence and its context. Its antigen is unidentified. This entry comes from a study of T cell repertoires in ileal Crohn's disease. Study background: 35% were active smokers at surgery; median disease duration was roughly eight years. Overall study results and limits: High-frequency clones were more common in sorted CD8 than CD4 cells. Clonal expansions were more frequent in active smokers than non-smokers at surgery. Every patient over 26.8% clonality showed endoscopic recurrence.

Data came from immunoSEQ multiplex PCR; TCRdb stores just in-frame clones and leaves some out. Of some 9,000 clones in the sample, just over 75% were seen once. The length of the CDR3 is 14 residues. The V gene's germline CDR1 is LGHNA and CDR2 YNFKEQ. V was trimmed by 0 bases and J by 4 bases, leaving 9 bases between them. The sequenced sample consisted of ileal tissue. V gene TRBV4-2 combines with J gene TRBJ1-2, with D possibly TRBD1 on 5 matching bases. The TCR comes from an adult with Crohn's disease. The CDR3 region has the DNA TGTGCCAGCAGCCAAGATGGAGGGGTCTATGGCTACACCTTC. As protein: CASSQDGGVYGYTF.